Given below is one T cell receptor (beta chain) in context. What this receptor recognizes is not known. No qualities accompany the bases; no much larger clone lies one base away. V is clipped by 5 bases and J by 8 bases, and the sequence between their germline boundaries is 15 bases long. From a lookup of the germline V gene, CDR1 and CDR2 are MDHEN and SYDVKM. The cysteine opens and the phenylalanine closes a CDR3 of 14 amino acids. Just the 42-base CDR3 DNA is kept, in frame starting at base 1. This sample was included in a study of cytomegalovirus exposure and HLA in healthy donors (dated 2017 in TCRdb). In terms of the full investigation: An earlier analysis of several hundred of the donors reported about 250 Gb of sequence data and some 120 million unique TCR beta sequences from around 200 million T cells. Rather than using new phenotypic data, the later analysis identified candidate immune exposures from TCR beta sequences and from how often those sequences occurred across donors. The number of donors typed differed by locus, with about 629-630 for A, B, C, DRB1 and DQB1, more than 500 for DQA1, nearly 610 for DPA1, and 472 for DPB1. The study aimed to test whether cataloging public T cell receptors could reveal signatures of past pathogen exposure. Among some 400 genotyped donors of the cohort, an average of roughly 230,000 unique TCR beta nucleotide sequences was sequenced per donor, of which approximately 19% were non-productive. To predict cytomegalovirus infection status, the study combined high-throughput TCR immunosequencing, statistical association of individual TCRs with disease status, and machine learning. Besides the first cohort of roughly 640 subjects, a separate validation cohort made up of about 120 different subjects was used. The study used immunosequencing to profile the T cell repertoires of several hundred subjects and linked those repertoires to cytomegalovirus serostatus. Of the 300 to 500 genotyped donors, 65% to 90% were placed in the genetic ancestry cluster associated with self-reported Caucasian donors. To decide whether each TCR beta V gene segment behaved as functional or pseudogenic, an earlier analysis of 587 of the donors relied on high-throughput TCR beta sequencing. In a later genetic analysis, genome-wide SNP genotypes for about three fifths of the roughly 670 donors were used, and that subset was treated as a discovery cohort. Roughly 5 DR-DQ haplotypes were treated as single units for association and clustering because of strong linkage in the cohort. In a later analysis, previously published TCR beta repertoires from several hundred donors were re-analyzed and high-resolution HLA genotyping was added so that TCR occurrence patterns could be studied. HLA typing included class I and class II loci at four-digit resolution. Donor age, sex, ethnicity and CMV serostatus were collected together with the repertoire data. An early release covering around 630 HLA-typed donors comprised approximately 290 gigabases of sequencing data and around 80 million unique TCR sequences. Every discovery cohort repertoire had been produced on one sequencing platform. Overall study outcomes, separate from this receptor: A later analysis reported that several top co-occurrence clusters appeared linked to parvovirus B19, influenza, CMV and Epstein-Barr virus. An association between a missense DCLRE1C variant and V-gene and J-gene trimming of TCR beta chains was found in a later genetic analysis and replicated in an independent cohort. Roughly 17 rarely observed V segments, including chromosome 9 orphons, were excluded from the earlier analysis of approximately 600 of the donors because counts were too low. CMV serostatus was the only immune exposure information available for the cohort. This cohort had only TCR beta chains sequenced, and the lack of alpha or paired-chain data limited which features could be detected. The 87-base-pair reads could not distinguish some IMGT-functional V segments, including TRBV6-2 and TRBV6-3, so those segments were excluded. At a false discovery rate of 0.05, a later analysis linked 15,000 to 20,000 TCR beta sequences to specific HLA alleles. In both the original and validation cohorts, the classifier was reported to diagnose cytomegalovirus status with high specificity and sensitivity. A total of fewer than 200 TCR beta chains were listed by the study as associated with cytomegalovirus. The presence/absence analyses assumed that sequencing depth was roughly uniform across donors, and that assumption may not be true. Compared with the approximately 720-donor mean, donors in an Asian-associated ancestry cluster had fewer N-insertions in productive TCRs, according to a later genetic analysis. A cluster of highly shared sequence variants was judged likely to represent a technical artifact of the sequencing pipeline. Strong co-occurrence of HLA alleles, especially DR and DQ, made assigning TCR associations to individual alleles difficult. A later analysis found that most CMV-associated TCR beta chains appeared HLA-restricted, with HLA associations seemingly driven largely by CMV exposure. In a later analysis, the rate of TCR association differed among HLA loci, with DRB1 alleles having the most associated TCRs and HLA-C alleles having the fewest. Broadly in line with IMGT annotations, most TCR beta V segments showed up in productive rearrangements about 87% or about 30% of the time in an earlier analysis of approximately 640 of the donors. Correlated functional status among segregating V segments might be attributable to linkage disequilibrium, but an unknown experimental factor could not be ruled out. Three of the identified cytomegalovirus-associated TCR beta chains were confirmed in vitro to be specific for cytomegalovirus antigens. While some public TCRs were present in many individuals, most TCR sequences turned up only very rarely across donors. In a later analysis, HLA-associated TCR beta chains showed more clonal expansion and lower generation probabilities than non-associated chains that were equally common. The authors suggested that the approach could potentially be extended to other disease states and immunological phenotypes. Because HLA typing was unavailable for some donors at each locus, only the typed subset was used in association tests. A further reported finding was that TCR beta sequences accurately predicted the HLA-A and HLA-B alleles for most subjects in the first cohort.

Library preparation used the immunoSEQ multiplex PCR assay. For the multiplex PCR, a mixture combining 60 forward primers for TCR Vbeta segments and 13 reverse primers for TCR Jbeta segments was used. Amplification of the CDR3 region of rearranged TCR beta genes was performed with a multiplex PCR assay on genomic DNA. On the Illumina HiSeq System, the amplified TCR beta libraries were sequenced as 87-base-pair reads. For the original study's pipeline: Across the 670 or so repertoires, a later analysis counted tens of millions of unique TCR beta chains, around 10 million of which were shared by at least two donors. Raw reads were error-corrected and collapsed into unique sequences by a nearest-neighbor algorithm in which closely related sequences were merged to remove PCR and sequencing errors. V, D and J gene segments were assigned by aligning CDR3 sequences to IMGT reference sequences. For a sequence to be retained, a match of at least six nucleotides to both a V gene segment and a J gene segment was required. Rearrangements were called productive when the CDR3 lacked stop codons and stayed in frame with V and J; all others were non-productive. CDR3 was defined according to IMGT convention as the region running from the second conserved V-encoded cysteine to the conserved J-encoded phenylalanine. Sequences without an unambiguous match to a single V gene segment were excluded from the earlier analysis of a few hundred of the donors. An earlier analysis of fewer than 750 of the donors called V segments functional above 56.7% productive rearrangements and segregating when the between-donor standard deviation exceeded 5%. To diagnose cytomegalovirus status from the catalog of TCR beta chain sequences, a statistical classification framework was built. In a later analysis, TCR nucleotide sequences were compared against IMGT/GENE-DB human TR gene sequences so that V and J genes could be assigned. In a later analysis, CDR3 sequences and most-parsimonious VDJ recombination scenarios were assigned using the TCRdist pipeline. In a later analysis, every TCR beta chain was defined by the combination of its CDR3 amino acid sequence and its V-gene family, and reads without a unique V-gene family were dropped. A later analysis removed over 500 highly shared, low-generation-probability nucleotide sequences to deal with suspected cross-contamination and a sequencing artifact. For each public chain, a later analysis derived a clonal expansion index from normalized ranks of inferred template counts within each repertoire. In a later analysis, generation probabilities were computed with a VDJ recombination model fitted to out-of-frame rearrangements, and the resulting probabilities were checked against IGoR. In a later analysis, TCR-TCR, TCR-HLA and TCR-CMV co-occurrence was scored with hypergeometric tests, and a repertoire-size bias correction was applied to TCR pairs. A later analysis estimated false discovery rates by permuting HLA or CMV assignments 20 times. In a later analysis, co-occurring TCRs were grouped using DBSCAN, with TCRdist sequence similarity added in when clustering inside HLA-allele-positive subsets. For co-occurrence clustering, repertoires with fewer than 30,000 or more than 120,000 public chains were excluded, along with 4 to 6 repertoires with anomalous nucleotide sharing. The immuneACCESS repertoire file appears here via TCRdb, limited to in-frame rearrangements. These files lack a portion of the clones; in checked studies, under half of the deficit traces to unresolved V genes, and the cause of the others is not known. For V, J and clone size, that table is used; D and trimming come from the DNA. This sample has 170,000 or so clones in its table, and roughly 75% of those were observed once. The leading ten clones occupy 1% of the sample.

The cohort was made up of 500 to 850 healthy bone marrow donors. At the time of sampling, every cohort member was nominally healthy, though immune exposures that went unrecorded were likely present. The donor tested CMV seropositive, placing the donor among the approximately 310 seropositive members of the cohort. Every donor gave a peripheral blood sample, and the peripheral blood mononuclear cells from that sample were used for TCR beta sequencing. Genomic DNA extraction from the blood cell samples was performed with the Qiagen DNeasy Blood Extraction Kit. Input material: PBMCs. The clonotype originates from a woman between 50 and 59 years old in good health and CMV-seropositive. The rearranged segments are TRBV28 and TRBJ1-4; the D gene is not confidently resolved. The bases read TGTGCCAGCAGTCCTCCGGTTGGGGAGGAAAAACTGTTTTTT. This encodes CASSPPVGEEKLFF.